These 2 T cell receptor beta chains were all obtained from the same sample, sequenced in a study of cytomegalovirus exposure and HLA in healthy donors. The study ran its PCR with 60 Vbeta and 13 Jbeta primers. Method: immunoSEQ multiplex PCR; TCRdb's copy keeps in-frame clones and lacks some. The table has fewer than 95,000 clones, 70% to 80% seen once. The sample was PBMCs. The receptors were sampled from a man aged 25-40 years in good health and CMV-seronegative.

The chain couples TRBV7-9 to TRBJ2-3, with 10 bases fitting TRBD1. Germline CDR1 and CDR2: SEHNR and FQNEAQ (reference sequence). The V and J ends lost 5 bases and 2 bases, in that order; junction bases with no gene match: 7. This CDR3 spans 16 amino acids. The CDR3 nucleotides are TGTGCCAGCAGCCGTCGGACAGGGGGTTTCACAGATACGCAGTATTTT. Its protein product is CASSRRTGGFTDTQYF.

The chain is built from TRBV19 and TRBJ1-1, with 7 bases fitting TRBD1. Germline assignment: CDR1 LNHDA and CDR2 SQIVND (reference sequence). The CDR3 loop spans 14 amino acids. J gave up 6 bases and V 3 bases, and 7 bases lay outside the gene matches. The CDR3 protein is CASSIQQGLSEAFF. CDR3 coding DNA: TGTGCCAGTAGTATCCAACAGGGGCTCTCTGAAGCTTTCTTT.